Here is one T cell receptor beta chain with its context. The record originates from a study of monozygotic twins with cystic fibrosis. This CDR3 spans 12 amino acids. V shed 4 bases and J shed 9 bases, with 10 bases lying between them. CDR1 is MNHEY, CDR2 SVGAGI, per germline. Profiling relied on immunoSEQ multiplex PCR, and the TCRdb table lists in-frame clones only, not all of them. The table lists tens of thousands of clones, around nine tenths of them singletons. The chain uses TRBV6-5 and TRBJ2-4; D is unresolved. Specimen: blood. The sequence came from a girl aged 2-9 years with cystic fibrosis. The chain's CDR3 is CASSFGWGIQYF. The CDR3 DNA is TGTGCCAGCAGTTTTGGATGGGGCATTCAGTACTTC.